The rows below give T cell receptor beta chains drawn from one sample of a study of CD8 T cells in Susac syndrome. A single record per CDR3 protein comes from TCRdb applying MiXCR to the immunoSEQ multiplex PCR reads. The data show 100,000 to 150,000 distinct CDR3 sequences, about 93% seen once. The sample taken for sequencing was CD8+ T cells from PBMCs. Receptors were obtained from a human donor with Susac syndrome. The CDR3 runs from the conserved cysteine through the conserved F or W.

>TRBV30
CAWSAGTGNNQPQHF
>TRBV12-3/TRBV12-4
CASSLSSEQYF
>TRBV15
CATSGGQAGKNIQYF
>TRBV29-1
CSVDSGTIYGYTF
>TRBV4-1
CASRQSGISGNTIYF
>TRBV12-3/TRBV12-4
CASSLDRDGEAFF
>TRBV9
CASSGGQDYEQYF
>TRBV12-3/TRBV12-4
CASSTGEPYEQYF
>TRBV5-4
CASRGGLAGGLSYNEQFF
>TRBV20-1
CSARTHTDYGEAFF
>TRBV11-3
CASSLGDSSSYEQYF
>TRBV20-1
CSARDGADEQYF
>TRBV19
CASSITGQGPFETQYF
>TRBV9
CASSSGGAGTEAFF
>TRBV13
CASSSTGRVNTEAFF
>TRBV4-1
CASTYGTEAFF
>TRBV5-6
CASRPTGGDTQYF
>TRBV24-1
CATSESNTDTQYF
>TRBV3-1
CASSLGQGAYEQFF
>TRBV29-1
CSVVGTGELFF